The rows below give T cell receptor beta chains drawn from one sample of a study of blood T cell repertoires in COVID-19. Profiled with immunoSEQ multiplex PCR; TCRdb holds only in-frame clones, not every one. The sample gives more than 200,000 clones, roughly 80% of which show up once; about 7.4% is in the top ten. Sequences were obtained from peripheral blood. These receptors were collected from a woman older than 75 with acute or convalescent COVID-19. CDR3s include the opening cysteine and the closing phenylalanine or tryptophan. D genes are given only for firm matches. Clone size is stated in some rows and not others, as once, few, many or a class when expanded.

D | J | V | size | CDR3 | DNA
TRBD2 | TRBJ2-1 | TRBV24-1 | . | CATSDKGTSGSNEQFF | TGTGCCACCAGTGACAAAGGGACTAGCGGGAGCAATGAGCAGTTCTTC
TRBD1 | TRBJ1-2 | TRBV13 | . | CASSRGGQGAYGYTF | TGTGCCAGCAGCCGAGGGGGACAGGGGGCATATGGCTACACCTTC
. | TRBJ2-2 | TRBV3-1/TRBV3-2 | . | CASSQVAGLSNTGELFF | TGTGCCAGCAGCCAAGTTGCTGGTCTGAGTAACACCGGGGAGCTGTTTTTT
. | TRBJ2-3 | TRBV3-1/TRBV3-2 | . | CASSQGGIFTDTQYF | TGTGCCAGCAGCCAAGGAGGAATTTTCACAGATACGCAGTATTTT
TRBD1 | TRBJ1-5 | TRBV7-8 | . | CASSFKPQGRSNQPQHF | TGTGCCAGCAGCTTCAAACCACAGGGGAGAAGCAATCAGCCCCAGCATTTT
. | TRBJ2-7 | TRBV7-2 | . | CASSLSPYEQYF | TGTGCCAGCAGCCTAAGCCCCTACGAGCAGTACTTC
TRBD1 | TRBJ2-3 | TRBV5-1 | . | CASSLDRGTDTQYF | TGCGCCAGCAGCTTAGACAGGGGTACAGATACGCAGTATTTT
TRBD1 | TRBJ2-3 | TRBV5-5 | . | CASSWGQGADTQYF | TGTGCCAGCAGCTGGGGCCAGGGGGCAGATACGCAGTATTTT
. | TRBJ2-1 | TRBV5-6 | . | CASSLVRGEQFF | TGTGCCAGCAGCTTAGTAAGGGGTGAGCAGTTCTTC
. | TRBJ1-2 | TRBV4-2 | . | CASSQEFRGNGYTF | TGTGCCAGCAGCCAAGAATTCAGGGGAAATGGCTACACCTTC
. | TRBJ1-5 | TRBV28 | . | CASSPKPTGSNQPQHF | TGTGCCAGCAGTCCGAAACCGACAGGTAGCAATCAGCCCCAGCATTTT
. | TRBJ2-1 | TRBV3-1/TRBV3-2 | . | CASRPSGVSRYNEQFF | TGTGCCAGCAGACCGTCCGGGGTTAGCAGGTACAATGAGCAGTTCTTC
TRBD1 | TRBJ1-6 | TRBV24-1 | . | CATSELDREVNSPLHF | TGTGCCACCAGTGAACTAGACAGGGAGGTGAATTCACCCCTCCACTTT
. | TRBJ1-1 | TRBV30 | . | CAWRGQGAGTEAFF | TGTGCCTGGAGGGGACAAGGGGCTGGCACTGAAGCTTTCTTT
. | TRBJ2-4 | TRBV6-1 | . | CASSELSRDKNIQYF | TGTGCCAGCAGTGAACTCTCCAGGGACAAAAACATTCAGTACTTC
. | TRBJ1-3 | TRBV5-1 | . | CASSWQGISGNTIYF | TGCGCCAGCAGCTGGCAGGGGATTAGTGGAAACACCATATATTTT
TRBD2 | TRBJ2-1 | TRBV6-5 | . | CASSYVLAGYNEQFF | TGTGCCAGCAGTTACGTATTAGCGGGATACAATGAGCAGTTCTTC
TRBD1 | TRBJ1-3 | TRBV6-5 | few | CASRGQGAGNTIYF | TGTGCCAGCAGAGGACAGGGGGCTGGAAACACCATATATTTT
. | TRBJ2-2 | TRBV24-1 | few | CATSDNWAGNTGELFF | TGTGCCACCAGTGATAACTGGGCAGGGAACACCGGGGAGCTGTTTTTT
TRBD2 | TRBJ2-3 | TRBV5-1 | . | CASSSGLAGADTQYF | TGCGCCAGCAGCTCCGGACTAGCGGGAGCGGATACGCAGTATTTT
TRBD2 | TRBJ2-2 | TRBV5-4 | . | CASSAYSGGNTGELFF | TGTGCCAGCAGCGCTTACAGCGGGGGGAACACCGGGGAGCTGTTTTTT
TRBD1 | TRBJ1-2 | TRBV2 | . | CASNSNRGTEGYTF | TGTGCCAGCAATTCGAACAGGGGGACGGAAGGCTACACCTTC
. | TRBJ1-2 | TRBV12-3/TRBV12-4 | . | CASSLGGGYTF | TGTGCCAGCAGTTTGGGGGGAGGCTACACCTTC
. | TRBJ1-2 | TRBV14 | . | CASSQDPEKERGYTF | TGTGCCAGCAGCCAAGACCCGGAGAAGGAACGTGGCTACACCTTC